This T cell receptor beta chain was identified in a study of CD4 T cells in relation to SARS-CoV-2 and coronaviruses. Study context: PBMCs were cultured with antigen for about eleven days before TCR beta sequencing.

To note about this clone: As yet, its antigen is unknown.

V was pared by 5 bases and J by 10 bases, with 12 bases of the junction left unmatched. This CDR3 comprises 14 residues. Germline V CDR1 and CDR2: MNHEY, SVGAGI. Study outcomes and limitations: About 65% of donors had memory CD4+ clonotypes crossrecognizing SARS-CoV-2 and common cold coronavirus spike. Crossreactivity was assessed only for spike protein, not other viral proteins. Crossreactive clones expanded significantly less to SARS-CoV-2 than monoreactive clones.

Sequenced by immunoSEQ multiplex PCR; TCRdb stores in-frame clones only, minus some. The data show 35,000 or so clones, roughly 83% seen once. The sample consisted of naive CD4+ T cells from PBMCs, cultured in vitro. The sample's subset: naive CD4+ T cells isolated by negative enrichment. The TCR comes from an adult with COVID-19. This chain links TRBV6-5 with TRBJ2-3; 7 positions agree with TRBD2. The CDR3 DNA follows: TGTGCCAGCAGTCGGGAAGGCGGGAGTAAAGCGCAGTATTTT. As protein: CASSREGGSKAQYF.